These 24 T cell receptor beta chains originate from one sample sequenced in a study of Ad26.COV2.S vaccination and SARS-CoV-2 variants. The sample's treatment: around 19 received Ad26.COV2.S at low or high dose, single or two shots; 5 received placebo; per-sample allocation not given. The study sampled participants on day 63 after the first vaccine or placebo injection. Sequenced by immunoSEQ multiplex PCR; TCRdb stores in-frame clones only, minus some. The sample carries 350,000 to 400,000 clones, over 75% recorded once. Sequences were derived from peripheral blood, sampled in a trial of Ad26.COV2.S vaccine versus placebo. The receptors stem from a person between 18 and 65 years old who received the Ad26.COV2.S COVID-19 vaccine or a placebo.

This chain joins TRBV5-1 and TRBJ2-1; tentative D call: TRBD2 (5 bases). Trimming took off 2 bases at V and 0 bases at J, with 15 bases between the two ends. This CDR3 spans 17 amino acids. Germline CDR1 SGHRS, CDR2 YFSETQ. The CDR3, as DNA: TGCGCCAGCAGCTTAGGGCTAGCACTCAGCTCCTACAATGAGCAGTTCTTC. This encodes CASSLGLALSSYNEQFF.

This clone was picked up a small number of times. This sequence joins TRBV11-2 and TRBJ2-3, with a possible D match to TRBD2 (5 bases). The CDR3 loop spans 15 amino acids. V was shortened by 5 bases and J by 4 bases, with 16 bases between the two germline ends. Germline CDR1 SGHAT, CDR2 FQNNGV. The CDR3 loop is CASSRPLEGSDTQYF. The CDR3 DNA reads as TGTGCCAGCAGCCGACCACTAGAGGGATCAGATACGCAGTATTTT.

V and J are TRBV5-4 and TRBJ2-1, with unresolved D. Germline lookup yields CDR1 SGHNT and CDR2 YYREEE (reference sequence). The CDR3 has 16 residues. Deletions cut 4 bases from V and 0 bases from J, with 14 bases between. The CDR3 bases are TGTGCCAGCAGCCCCGCGCGACCGAGCTCCTACAATGAGCAGTTCTTC. It is translated as CASSPARPSSYNEQFF.

The rearrangement joins TRBV4-3 to TRBJ2-3; a weak D match, TRBD2 (7 bases). V was clipped by 0 bases and J by 4 bases, with 14 bases between them. The CDR3 has 16 residues. The germline V gene encodes CDR1 LGHNA and CDR2 YSLEER. CDR3 sequence (DNA): TGCGCCAGCAGCCAAGAGCGGGGAGGGGGTGCAGATACGCAGTATTTT. It specifies CASSQERGGGADTQYF.

The rearrangement uses TRBV15 and TRBJ1-4; no clear D. This CDR3 spans 12 amino acids. Germline CDR1 is LNHNV and CDR2 is YYDKDF (reference sequence). Trimming left V 1 base short and J 5 bases short, with 2 bases between. CDR3 bases: TGTGCCACCAGCAGAGGGAATGAAAAACTGTTTTTT. Its translation: CATSRGNEKLFF.

The genes are TRBV24-1 and TRBJ2-7; tentative D call: TRBD1 (6 bases). Germline CDR1 reads KGHDR; CDR2 reads SFDVKD. Trimming stripped 9 bases from V and 3 bases from J, with 14 bases between. The CDR3 covers 13 residues. The CDR3 region is CATAAGDGYEQYF. The CDR3 coding sequence is TGTGCCACCGCCGCAGGGGATGGCTACGAGCAGTACTTC.

CDR3 DNA sequence: TGTGCCAGCAGGACCAAGGGAGGGGCCATCGAGCAGTACTTC. Its protein product is CASRTKGGAIEQYF. The rearrangement links TRBV27 to TRBJ2-7; 7 bases are shared with TRBD2. The V gene's germline CDR1 is MNHEY and CDR2 SMNVEV (reference sequence). With 6 bases clipped from V and 6 bases from J, the junction kept 11 bases outside the gene matches. The CDR3 loop spans 14 amino acids.

This sequence joins TRBV24-1 and TRBJ2-1; 7 bases line up with TRBD1. Trimming took 4 bases from V and 7 from J; bases not matched to a gene: 6. The CDR3 totals 14 residues. CDR1 is KGHDR and CDR2 is SFDVKD in the germline V gene. In DNA form, the CDR3 reads TGTGCCACCAGTGACTCCCGGGACAGAAATGAGCAGTTCTTC. Translating gives CATSDSRDRNEQFF.

The rearrangement links TRBV12-3 or TRBV12-4 to TRBJ2-3; D possibly corresponds to TRBD1 (6 bases). Trimming took 5 bases from V and 4 from J, leaving 10 bases between them. The CDR3 totals 13 residues. CDR3 DNA: TGTGCCAGCAGTGAGGGGGTAGCAGATACGCAGTATTTT. Encoded protein: CASSEGVADTQYF.

This clone was counted only a few times. The rearrangement joins TRBV28 to TRBJ1-6; D is unresolved. CDR1 is MDHEN and CDR2 is SYDVKM in the germline V gene. This CDR3 region has 16 residues. Between the trimmed V and J ends, which lost 5 bases and 7 bases, there was a span of 18 bases. The CDR3 loop reads CASSLRPLGRNSPLHF. DNA of the CDR3: TGTGCCAGCAGTCTCAGGCCCCTAGGCCGGAATTCACCCCTCCACTTT.

A remark on this clone: This specimen includes other DNA sequences encoding the same CDR3. V is TRBV30 and J is TRBJ1-5, with a weak D call TRBD1 (5 bases). This CDR3 has 13 residues. V dropped 1 base and J dropped 5 bases, with 9 bases sitting between them. Germline values: CDR1 GTSNPN, CDR2 SVGIG (reference sequence). The chain's CDR3 is CAWSGGGHQPQHF. The CDR3 DNA is TGTGCCTGGAGTGGGGGGGGTCATCAGCCCCAGCATTTT.

The rearrangement links TRBV30 to TRBJ2-1; a possible D gene is TRBD2 (5 bases). Germline V gives CDR1 GTSNPN, CDR2 SVGIG (reference sequence). V lost 3 bases to trimming and J lost 0 bases, with 15 bases between them. This CDR3 is built from 16 residues. Written as DNA, the CDR3 is TGTGCCTGGAGCCCCGGACTGACCTACTCCTACAATGAGCAGTTCTTC. Amino acids: CAWSPGLTYSYNEQFF.

The rearrangement links TRBV27 to TRBJ2-7; D gene unclear. V gave up 6 bases and J gave up 0 bases, with 15 bases separating them. The CDR3 runs to 15 residues. Per the germline V gene, CDR1 is MNHEY and CDR2 is SMNVEV (reference sequence). As DNA, the CDR3 is TGTGCCAGCAGGTCACCTCTCTTGGGCTCCTACGAGCAGTACTTC. It translates to CASRSPLLGSYEQYF.

The gene calls are TRBV28 and TRBJ1-3; 9 bases are a match to TRBD1. This CDR3 comprises 15 residues. After removal of 6 bases from V and 2 bases from J, the junction contained 5 bases not matched to a gene. The V gene's germline CDR1 is MDHEN and CDR2 SYDVKM. In DNA form, the CDR3 reads TGTGCCAGCAGGATGACAGGGGGGGCTGGAAACACCATATATTTT. Amino acids: CASRMTGGAGNTIYF.

V is TRBV7-9 and J is TRBJ2-7, with unresolved D. Germline CDR1 and CDR2: SEHNR and FQNEAQ (reference sequence). The CDR3 totals 16 residues. V lost 0 bases and J 1 base, leaving 13 bases between the germline ends. CDR3 bases: TGTGCCAGCAGCTTAGCGGTGGGAACACTTTCCTACGAGCAGTACTTC. Amino acid sequence: CASSLAVGTLSYEQYF.

The CDR3 protein is CASSSYPPIASDSTDTQYF. The CDR3, as DNA: TGTGCCAGCAGCTCCTACCCGCCAATAGCTAGCGACAGCACAGATACGCAGTATTTT. The V gene is TRBV11-2, the J gene TRBJ2-3; D perhaps matches TRBD2 (6 bases). Germline V gene sequence: CDR1 SGHAT, CDR2 FQNNGV. The CDR3 covers 19 residues. V was cut by 4 bases and J by 0 bases, with 23 bases left in between.

V is TRBV6-5 and J is TRBJ2-1, with TRBD2 matching 8 bases. This CDR3 is 14 amino acids long. Germline V lookup: CDR1 MNHEY, CDR2 SVGAGI. J gave up 5 bases and V 6 bases, and 6 bases lay outside the gene matches. In nucleotides, the CDR3 is TGTGCCAGCAGGGTACTAGCGGTTAACAATGAGCAGTTCTTC. Protein: CASRVLAVNNEQFF.

The V and J genes are TRBV6-5 and TRBJ2-1; 9 positions match TRBD1. V trimming: 4 bases; J trimming: 9 bases; junction bases outside the gene matches: 7. Per the germline V gene, CDR1 is MNHEY and CDR2 is SVGAGI. This CDR3 is 14 amino acids long. CDR3 DNA sequence: TGTGCCAGCAGTTCGGACAGGGGAGGGGTTGAGCAGTTCTTC. It encodes CASSSDRGGVEQFF.

The genes are TRBV6-5 and TRBJ2-1; the D call may be TRBD1 or TRBD2 (5 bases each). The germline V and J ends were trimmed by 5 bases and 9 bases, with 17 bases remaining between them. CDR3 length: 14 amino acids. Per germline, CDR1 MNHEY and CDR2 SVGAGI. For the CDR3, the DNA is TGTGCCAGCAGTATTGGGACCCCTTGGGGTGAGCAGTTCTTC. Protein: CASSIGTPWGEQFF.

This clone was observed a few times. This chain joins TRBV11-1 and TRBJ1-6, with a possible D match to TRBD1 (5 bases). The germline V gene encodes CDR1 SGHAT and CDR2 FQDESV (reference sequence). Trimming removed 2 bases from V and 10 bases from J, with 12 bases in between. This CDR3 comprises 14 residues. CDR3 residues: CASSLSTGRSPLHF. DNA of the CDR3: TGTGCCAGCAGCTTATCTACAGGTCGGTCACCCCTCCACTTT.

The CDR3: CASTQRIDGSYNEQFF. The CDR3 nucleotides read TGTGCCAGTACCCAACGCATCGACGGATCCTACAATGAGCAGTTCTTC. The gene calls are TRBV3-1 (or the pseudogene TRBV3-2) and TRBJ2-1; no firm D call. This CDR3 has 16 residues. Germline lookup yields CDR1 LGHDT and CDR2 YNNKEL (reference sequence). The V and J ends lost 9 bases and 1 base respectively, with 19 bases between them.

The rearrangement joins TRBV4-1 to TRBJ2-1, with 10 bases matching TRBD2. J gave up 4 bases and V 3 bases, and 9 bases lay outside the gene matches. CDR1 is MGHRA and CDR2 is YSYEKL in the germline V gene. The CDR3 is 17 residues long. The CDR3 spells CASSHPWTSGKYNEQFF. The CDR3 DNA reads TGCGCCAGCAGCCACCCATGGACTAGCGGAAAATACAATGAGCAGTTCTTC.

This clone was observed once. The chain uses TRBV6-5 and TRBJ2-7; weak D call: TRBD1 (6 bases). Trimming pared 6 bases from V and 6 bases from J, leaving 18 bases between. The CDR3 length is 14 residues. Germline lookup yields CDR1 MNHEY and CDR2 SVGAGI. The chain's CDR3 is CASSHTQGMGEQYF. CDR3 DNA: TGTGCCAGCAGCCACACACAGGGAATGGGCGAGCAGTACTTC.

The V gene is TRBV4-1, the J gene TRBJ1-5, with D perhaps matching TRBD1 (5 bases). The V end lost 0 bases, the J end lost 9 bases, and 15 bases lay between the germline ends. Germline V CDR1 and CDR2: MGHRA, YSYEKL. The CDR3 runs to 15 residues. Here the CDR3 reads CASSQEGQNDRPQHF. DNA for the CDR3: TGCGCCAGCAGCCAAGAAGGACAAAACGACCGGCCCCAGCATTTT.